The 11 T cell receptor beta chains below all came from one sample that was sequenced in a study of a mutant IDH1 vaccine in newly diagnosed glioma. The assay was immunoSEQ multiplex PCR, and TCRdb's table has in-frame clones only and misses some. Of approximately 60,000 clones in the sample, approximately 87% are singletons; the top ten hold approximately 1.5%. These receptors are not linked to any known antigen. Time point specified: week 23, last vaccination. The study gave 300 ug of mutant IDH1 20-mer peptide per vaccine dose, with topical imiquimod. Here the sequenced sample was PBMCs, taken from a glioma patient whose treatment included an IDH1 peptide vaccine. These receptors all come from a man aged 40-55 years with glioma.

This clone is medium-sized (0.01 to 0.1%) in the sample. V and J are TRBV6-1 and TRBJ1-4; possibly TRBD1 for D (5 bases). Germline loops: CDR1 MNHNS, CDR2 SASEGT. V lost 7 bases and J 7 bases, leaving 16 bases between the germline ends. This CDR3 spans 14 amino acids. In nucleotides, the CDR3 is TGTGCCAGCAAAAGGGGAATCCTCAGTGAAAAACTGTTTTTT. Its translation is CASKRGILSEKLFF.

This chain connects TRBV27 to TRBJ2-1; 9 positions match TRBD1. Germline V lookup: CDR1 MNHEY, CDR2 SMNVEV (reference sequence). V lost 10 bases, J lost 0 bases, and 4 bases stayed unmatched. There are 14 residues in the CDR3. CDR3 sequence (DNA): TGTGCCACCTGGGACAGGGACTCCTACAATGAGCAGTTCTTC. Translated, it gives CATWDRDSYNEQFF.

This clone was recorded only once. V is TRBV14 and J is TRBJ2-7, with 9 bases that match TRBD1. The CDR3 sequence is 16 residues long. Germline lookup yields CDR1 SGHDN and CDR2 FVKESK. The V segment lost 2 bases and the J segment 2 bases; nucleotides outside the gene matches: 7. The CDR3 bases are TGTGCCAGCAGCCAACAACAGGGGGCGTGGACCTACGAGCAGTACTTC. Its protein product is CASSQQQGAWTYEQYF.

This clone was seen only once. V usage is TRBV5-1 and J usage is TRBJ2-1, with TRBD2 matching over 9 bases. The germline V gene has CDR1 SGHRS and CDR2 YFSETQ. Losses at the gene ends were 1 base for V and 3 bases for J; bases not matched to a gene: 5. CDR3 length: 16 amino acids. CDR3 sequence: CASSLRVAGDYNEQFF. CDR3 sequence (DNA): TGCGCCAGCAGCTTGCGGGTAGCGGGAGACTACAATGAGCAGTTCTTC.

In this sample, this clone turned up once. V and J are TRBV19 and TRBJ1-1, with D hard to call. This CDR3 is built from 15 residues. The V end was cut by 3 bases, the J end by 2 bases, with 13 bases between. Germline-derived CDR1 and CDR2 are LNHDA and SQIVND (reference sequence). The chain's CDR3 is CASSIWFGKNTEAFF. The CDR3 DNA reads as TGTGCCAGTAGTATTTGGTTCGGGAAAAACACTGAAGCTTTCTTT. Supplemented by reference TRBV19 and TRBJ1-1, the full variable domain reads DGGITQSPKYLFRKEGQNVTLSCEQNLNHDAMYWYRQDPGQGLRLIYYSQIVNDFQKGDIAEGYSVSREKKESFPLTVTSAQKNPTAFYLCASSIWFGKNTEAFFGQGTRLTVV.

J is TRBJ1-1 and V is TRBV18; perhaps TRBD1 as D (6 bases). Germline-derived CDR1 and CDR2 are KGHSH and LQKENI. V gave up 2 bases and J gave up 0 bases, with 7 bases separating them. This CDR3 region has 14 residues. The CDR3 spells CASSPDRLNTEAFF. The CDR3 coding sequence is TGTGCCAGCTCACCAGACAGGTTGAACACTGAAGCTTTCTTT.

This clone has just one count. This chain uses TRBV18 with TRBJ2-5, with TRBD1 matching 8 bases. Trimming at V came to 6 bases and at J to 5 bases, leaving 8 bases not matched to a gene. This CDR3 is 14 amino acids long. From germline, CDR1 is KGHSH and CDR2 LQKENI. For the CDR3, the DNA is TGTGCCAGCTCTCTACGGACAGGGATGGAGACCCAGTACTTC. Its protein product is CASSLRTGMETQYF.

V gene TRBV6-5 combines with J gene TRBJ2-1; D tentatively fits TRBD1 or TRBD2 (7 bases each). CDR3 size: 14 residues. V dropped 1 base and J dropped 10 bases, with 14 bases sitting between them. Germline CDR1 MNHEY, CDR2 SVGAGI. This CDR3 is CASSYFRGGMEQFF. DNA for the CDR3: TGTGCCAGCAGTTACTTCAGGGGGGGCATGGAGCAGTTCTTC.

This clone was seen a single time. A read error may produce the germline difference seen at one junction end. This rearrangement joins TRBV5-1 to TRBJ2-7; 11 nucleotides align to TRBD2. Germline lookup yields CDR1 SGHRS and CDR2 YFSETQ. The CDR3 is 15 residues long. CDR3 region: CASSLELAGAYEQYF. The CDR3 DNA is TGCGCCAGCAGTTTGGAACTAGCGGGAGCCTACGAGCAGTACTTC.

This clone was seen just once. This chain links TRBV5-4 with TRBJ2-3; D possibly corresponds to TRBD2 (6 bases). Trimming pared 3 bases from V and 1 base from J, leaving 12 bases between. Per germline, CDR1 SGHNT and CDR2 YYREEE (reference sequence). The CDR3 has 15 amino acids. In DNA form, the CDR3 reads TGTGCCAGCAGCTGGAGGGACCACGGCACAGATACGCAGTATTTT. Residues: CASSWRDHGTDTQYF.

The V and J genes are TRBV29-1 and TRBJ1-1, with 10 bases that match TRBD1. The V and J ends lost 4 bases and 2 bases, in that order; junction bases with no gene match: 4. The length of the CDR3 is 14 residues. CDR1 is SQVTM, CDR2 ANQGSEA, per germline. The CDR3 protein is CSVGQGARNTEAFF. CDR3 sequence (DNA): TGCAGCGTTGGACAGGGGGCGCGTAACACTGAAGCTTTCTTT.